These T cell receptor beta chains were read from a single sample in a study of neoadjuvant anti-PD-1 for oral cavity cancer. Only in-frame clones appear in the TCRdb table, and some are missing; sequencing was by immunoSEQ multiplex PCR. Here the sample spans about 7,200 clones, around 52% being singletons. The sample consisted of tumor tissue, taken before nivolumab (anti-PD-1) treatment. The receptors shown here come from a person between 35 and 79 years old with oral cavity squamous cell carcinoma. Both conserved end residues are part of each CDR3.

j_gene,v_gene,CDR3aa
TRBJ1-1,TRBV2,CASSGLGGGSEAFF
TRBJ2-1,TRBV29-1,CSVGRSGSAMEQFF
TRBJ1-6,TRBV27,CASSWDGYNSPLHF
TRBJ1-4,TRBV5-6,CASSLGATGILFF
TRBJ2-1,TRBV4-1,CASSSSDRYNEQFF
TRBJ2-7,TRBV6-6,CASSYSIASGSSEQYF
TRBJ2-7,TRBV28,CASSSSFEQYF
TRBJ2-1,TRBV9,CASSGNEQFF
TRBJ1-1,TRBV28,CASSLEGRTEAFF
TRBJ2-2,TRBV29-1,CSVDGVGSAGELFF
TRBJ1-4,TRBV7-8,CASSFRGRSIEKLFF
TRBJ1-5,TRBV18,CASSIEGGNQPQHF
TRBJ2-5,TRBV6-1,CASSLGPKETQYF
TRBJ2-7,TRBV27,CASSTRQGRDEQYF
TRBJ2-5,TRBV4-2,CASSQITGGETQYF
TRBJ2-5,TRBV7-8,CASSLAQRETQYF
TRBJ1-1,TRBV19,CASSMGGNTEAFF
TRBJ2-7,TRBV5-1,CASSGTSGSYEQYF
TRBJ1-1,TRBV18,CASSLAGSGGNTEAFF
TRBJ1-4,TRBV28,CASSLSALNEKLFF
TRBJ1-3,TRBV28,CASSFRSGNTIYF
TRBJ2-2,TRBV28,CASSTPDTGELFF
TRBJ1-6,TRBV11-2,CASSLGTGSSPLHF
TRBJ2-1,TRBV5-4,CASSLVGTGGYEQFF
TRBJ1-1,TRBV11-2,CASSSYVGDTEAFF
TRBJ2-3,TRBV5-1,CASSGQATDTQYF
TRBJ2-5,TRBV21-1,CASSKEGGSLQETQYF
TRBJ1-4,TRBV28,CASQTDPTNEKLFF
TRBJ2-3,TRBV4-2,CASSLGNREDGDTQYF
TRBJ2-7,TRBV18,CASSGETYEQYF
TRBJ2-3,TRBV11-2,CASSRLRSSGRGTDTQYF
TRBJ1-1,TRBV4-1,CASSSRTGNTEAFF
TRBJ2-5,TRBV5-1,CASTRTPQETQYF
TRBJ2-4,TRBV19,CATKDRRETKNIQYF
TRBJ2-1,TRBV7-8,CASSLQRTGGLYNEQFF
TRBJ2-5,TRBV19,CASMVGTGAAGTQYF
TRBJ1-3,TRBV10-3,CAISTSRNTIYF
TRBJ1-1,TRBV14,CASSRRGGVRTEAFF
TRBJ2-7,TRBV29-1,CSAQGPVIGEQYF
TRBJ2-5,TRBV5-6,CASSLGWMKGETQYF
TRBJ2-3,TRBV9,CASSVIVTDTQYF